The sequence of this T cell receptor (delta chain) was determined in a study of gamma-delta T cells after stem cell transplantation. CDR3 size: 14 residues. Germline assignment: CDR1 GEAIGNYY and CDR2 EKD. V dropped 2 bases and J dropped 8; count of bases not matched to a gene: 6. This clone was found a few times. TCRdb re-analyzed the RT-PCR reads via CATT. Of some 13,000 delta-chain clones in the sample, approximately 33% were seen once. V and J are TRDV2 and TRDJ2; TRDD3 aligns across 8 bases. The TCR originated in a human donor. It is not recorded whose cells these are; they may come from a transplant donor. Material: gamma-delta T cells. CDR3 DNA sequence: TGTGCCTGTGACAAGGGGGGGATATATGCACAACTCTTCTTT. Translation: CACDKGGIYAQLFF.